The 15 T cell receptor beta chains listed next were all sequenced from one sample in a study of molecular identifiers for immune sequencing clone quantification. TCRdb called the PCR reads again in MiXCR, with one record for every CDR3 protein. The sample lists about 320,000 distinct CDR3 sequences; roughly 24% were seen once. The sample consisted of naive CD8+ T cells from blood, with Jurkat cell RNA spiked in. The subset was: FACS-sorted CD8+CD4-CCR7+CD45RA+ naive T cells. Every receptor here comes from a human donor in good health. Some libraries in this study had Jurkat cell RNA spiked in.

In this sample, this clonotype turned up many times. CDR3 in amino acids: CSARESERNIQYF. As DNA, the CDR3 is TGCAGTGCTCGGGAGTCCGAAAGAAACATTCAGTACTTC. The chain uses TRBV20-1 and TRBJ2-4; D may be TRBD2 (6 bases). The V and J ends lost 5 bases and 6 bases respectively, with 14 bases between them. The CDR3 consists of 13 residues. Looked up from germline, CDR1 is DFQATT and CDR2 is SNEGSKA (reference sequence).

A note on this clonotype: A read error is possible here, since a much larger clone lies one base away. This sequence joins TRBV4-1 and TRBJ2-1; TRBD1 might be the D (6 bases). Germline V CDR1 and CDR2: MGHRA, YSYEKL. The CDR3 covers 12 residues. CDR3: CASNQDGRGQFF. In nucleotides, the CDR3 is TGCGCCAGCAACCAAGATGGCAGGGGGCAGTTCTTC.

The table lists this clonotype with many counts. The chain combines TRBV28 with TRBJ2-7; D perhaps matches TRBD2 (7 bases). V dropped 3 bases and J dropped 2 bases, with 14 bases sitting between them. Germline CDR1 MDHEN, CDR2 SYDVKM. CDR3 length equals 15 residues. CDR3 in amino acids: CASSFGGLGTYEQYF. The CDR3 bases are TGTGCCAGCAGTTTCGGGGGGCTCGGGACCTACGAGCAGTACTTC.

The sample holds a few counts of this clonotype. The chain combines TRBV19 with TRBJ1-2, with 9 nucleotides matching TRBD1. CDR1 and CDR2 from the germline V gene are LNHDA and SQIVND (reference sequence). V trimming: 1 base; J trimming: 0 bases; junction bases outside the gene matches: 9. CDR3 length equals 18 residues. Written as DNA, the CDR3 is TGTGCCAGTAGTATAGCGGGGGCGGACAGGGGCGCTAACTATGGCTACACCTTC. It translates to CASSIAGADRGANYGYTF.

The rearrangement joins TRBV7-9 to TRBJ1-1, with D unresolved. V was shortened by 5 bases and J by 6 bases, with 13 bases between the two germline ends. Germline CDR1 reads SEHNR; CDR2 reads FQNEAQ (reference sequence). The CDR3 runs to 13 residues. The CDR3 spells CASSPLIFAEAFF. The CDR3 DNA reads TGTGCCAGCAGCCCCCTAATTTTCGCTGAAGCTTTCTTT.

In the case of this clonotype: Because it lacks the conserved phenylalanine or tryptophan at the end, this CDR3 is likely a read error. CDR3 bases: TGCAGTGCTAGAGATCTTCTAGCGGGAGCTCGAAATGAGCAGTTCCTC. Amino acid sequence: CSARDLLAGARNEQFL. J is TRBJ2-1 and V is TRBV20-1; 10 bases are a match to TRBD2. The CDR3 contains 16 residues. J lost 7 bases, V lost 0 bases, and 9 bases had no gene match. Germline V gene sequence: CDR1 DFQATT, CDR2 SNEGSKA (reference sequence).

Of note for this clonotype: Because it lacks the conserved phenylalanine or tryptophan at the end, this CDR3 is likely a read error. This chain uses TRBV7-9 with TRBJ2-1; weak D call: TRBD1 (5 bases). Trimming shortened V by 5 bases and J by 9 bases, and 17 bases separated the two germline ends. This CDR3 spans 14 amino acids. Per germline, CDR1 SEHNR and CDR2 FQNEAQ (reference sequence). The CDR3 DNA reads as TGTGCCAGCAGCATTAGTGGGGAAGGGGTTGAGCAGTTCCTC. It translates to CASSISGEGVEQFL.

This clonotype showed up many times. This chain joins TRBV19 and TRBJ2-4; D gene ambiguous. This CDR3 region has 14 residues. With 3 bases removed from V and 7 bases from J, the gap between germline ends came to 13 bases. Germline V lookup: CDR1 LNHDA, CDR2 SQIVND (reference sequence). The CDR3 here is CASSIDNPGNIQYF. CDR3 bases: TGTGCCAGTAGTATTGACAACCCTGGGAACATTCAGTACTTC. The whole variable domain, filled in from reference TRBV19 and TRBJ2-4, reads DGGITQSPKYLFRKEGQNVTLSCEQNLNHDAMYWYRQDPGQGLRLIYYSQIVNDFQKGDIAEGYSVSREKKESFPLTVTSAQKNPTAFYLCASSIDNPGNIQYFGAGTRLSVL.

This clonotype was seen repeatedly, ten times or more. The V and J genes are TRBV7-2 and TRBJ1-2, with D hard to call. Per the germline V gene, CDR1 is SGHTA and CDR2 is FQGNSA. V was shortened by 1 base and J by 10 bases, with 10 bases between the two germline ends. CDR3 length equals 12 residues. CDR3 DNA sequence: TGTGCCAGCAGCTTAGAGAAATCGGACTACACCTTC. It codes for CASSLEKSDYTF.

This clonotype has only a few counts. The CDR3 spells CASSALAGISYEQYF. Here the CDR3 DNA reads TGTGCCAGCAGCGCGTTAGCGGGAATCTCCTACGAGCAGTACTTC. The rearrangement links TRBV7-2 to TRBJ2-7, with 8 bases identical to TRBD2. CDR1 is SGHTA, CDR2 FQGNSA, per germline. The CDR3 has 15 amino acids. The V and J ends lost 5 bases and 0 bases, in that order; junction bases with no gene match: 6.

Concerning this clonotype: A read error may be the cause here, since a much bigger clone is one base away. This chain joins TRBV6-5 and TRBJ2-5; 7 bases line up with TRBD1. The CDR3 spans 17 residues. Germline lookup yields CDR1 MNHEY and CDR2 SVGAGI. For the CDR3, the DNA is TGTGCCAGCAGTTCCGAATTGACAGGGATCAGTCAAGAGACCCAGTGCTTC. Its protein is CASSSELTGISQETQCF.

This clonotype was detected once. A much larger clone lies one base from this, so it may be a read error. The chain couples TRBV7-6 to TRBJ2-2, with unresolved D. The germline V gene encodes CDR1 SGHVS and CDR2 FNYEAQ. V gave up 1 base and J gave up 3 bases, with 9 bases separating them. The CDR3 runs 15 residues. CDR3 sequence: CASSLDCSYTGELFF. Here the CDR3 DNA reads TGTGCCAGCAGCTTAGACTGCAGCTACACCGGGGAGCTGTTTTTT.

This chain links TRBV12-3 or TRBV12-4 with TRBJ2-7; TRBD1 might be the D (5 bases). Trimming shortened V by 8 bases and J by 2 bases, and 10 bases separated the two germline ends. The CDR3 totals 12 residues. The CDR3 coding sequence is TGTGCCAGCGCATGGGGCCCCTACGAGCAGTACTTC. Translating gives CASAWGPYEQYF.

In its sample, this clonotype was seen many times. The CDR3, as DNA: TGTGCCAGTAGTGCGGGACGGGGGACCTACGAGCAGTACTTC. Encoded protein: CASSAGRGTYEQYF. The J gene is TRBJ2-7, the V gene TRBV19, with D possibly TRBD2 on 6 matching bases. Trimming pared 5 bases from V and 2 bases from J, leaving 13 bases between. The germline V gene has CDR1 LNHDA and CDR2 SQIVND (reference sequence). The CDR3 has 14 residues.

The V and J genes are TRBV4-1 and TRBJ2-7; TRBD2 might be the D (6 bases). The germline gives CDR1 MGHRA, CDR2 YSYEKL. This CDR3 comprises 15 residues. V was pared by 0 bases and J by 4 bases, with 13 bases between. CDR3 DNA: TGCGCCAGCAGCCAAGAGGAGGGCCAGCAATACGAGCAGTACTTC. It encodes CASSQEEGQQYEQYF.